The 14 T cell receptor beta chains in this list originate from one sample, sequenced in a study of immune heterogeneity within non-small cell lung tumors. Multiplex PCR was performed with 32 V and 13 J primers, and it amplified TCR beta CDR3. MiXCR was run by TCRdb on the multiplex PCR reads, yielding one entry per CDR3 protein. The repertoire holds 22,000 or so distinct CDR3 sequences, with about 30% as singletons. Template was bulk tumor genomic DNA, about 600 ng per sample. Collection of several biopsies per primary tumor, spaced far apart, took place during surgery. The study cohort was described as untreated, and its members had newly diagnosed non-small cell lung cancer. They went on to have curative surgery. The sequenced sample consisted of lung tumor tissue. The receptors were sampled from a middle-aged man with non-small cell lung cancer.

This chain joins TRBV10-2 and TRBJ2-5, with 7 bases that match TRBD2. V was pared by 7 bases and J by 1 base, with 3 bases of the junction left unmatched. CDR3 size: 13 residues. Germline assignment: CDR1 WSHSY and CDR2 SAAADI. This CDR3 is CASKASGQETQYF. CDR3 bases: TGCGCCAGCAAGGCTAGCGGCCAAGAGACCCAGTACTTC.

Only a few counts were recorded for this clonotype. Germline and junction disagree at one end, which may indicate a read error. This sequence joins TRBV5-4 and TRBJ1-2; 7 bases are a match to TRBD1. From germline, CDR1 is SGHNT and CDR2 YYREEE (reference sequence). The CDR3 consists of 14 residues. CDR3 in amino acids: CASSAGQRSPDTHF. The CDR3 DNA sequence: TGTGCCAGCAGCGCGGGACAGCGCTCCCCTGACACTCACTTC. Combining the CDR3 with reference TRBV5-4 and TRBJ1-2 gives the whole variable domain ETGVTQSPTHLIKTRGQQVTLRCSSQSGHNTVSWYQQALGQGPQFIFQYYREEENGRGNFPPRFSGLQFPNYSSELNVNALELDDSALYLCASSAGQRSPDTHFGSGTRLTVV.

This clonotype was recorded many times. This chain joins TRBV19 and TRBJ2-7; 11 nucleotides line up with TRBD2. Germline trimming cut 4 bases from V and 2 bases from J; bases unmatched to any gene: 1. CDR3 size: 14 residues. Germline loops: CDR1 LNHDA, CDR2 SQIVND (reference sequence). The CDR3 region is CASSTTSGTYEQYF. CDR3 DNA: TGTGCCAGTAGTACGACTAGCGGGACCTACGAGCAGTACTTC.

In this sample, this clonotype is medium-sized. The chain joins TRBV11-3 to TRBJ1-4, with D possibly TRBD1 on 5 matching bases. Deletions cut 5 bases from V and 4 bases from J, with 14 bases between. The CDR3 is made up of 15 amino acids. Germline V gene lookup returns CDR1 SGHNT and CDR2 YENEEA. The CDR3 DNA follows: TGTGCCAGCAGCGCAGGAGGGACCGTTAATGAAAAACTGTTTTTT. Protein product: CASSAGGTVNEKLFF.

This clonotype was observed a handful of times. The rearrangement joins TRBV5-1 to TRBJ2-1; TRBD2 matches 14 bases. The CDR3 is made up of 16 amino acids. Germline assignment: CDR1 SGHRS and CDR2 YFSETQ. With 4 bases clipped from V and 7 bases from J, the junction kept 7 bases outside the gene matches. The CDR3 loop reads CASSPGTSGSWNEQFF. CDR3 coding DNA: TGCGCCAGCAGCCCGGGGACTAGCGGGAGTTGGAATGAGCAGTTCTTC.

In its sample, this clonotype was seen many times. J is TRBJ1-2 and V is TRBV12-3 or TRBV12-4, with 7 bases aligning to TRBD1. J was trimmed by 8 bases and V by 4 bases; bases with no gene match: 7. CDR3 size: 13 residues. The CDR3 is CASSYTTGLGYTF. The DNA of the CDR3 is TGTGCCAGCAGTTACACGACAGGGCTCGGCTACACCTTC.

This clonotype was counted between two and nine times. V usage is TRBV14 and J usage is TRBJ1-2, with D possibly TRBD1 on 6 matching bases. The germline gives CDR1 SGHDN, CDR2 FVKESK. The length of the CDR3 is 16 residues. With 1 base removed from V and 7 bases from J, the gap between germline ends came to 19 bases. The CDR3 nucleotides read TGTGCCAGCAGCCAAGGCAGGGGAGGGCCCCTCGGTGGCTACACCTTC. Its protein product is CASSQGRGGPLGGYTF.

This clonotype was seen at least ten times. The V and J genes are TRBV24-1 and TRBJ2-7; 7 bases fit TRBD2. Germline values: CDR1 KGHDR, CDR2 SFDVKD. The CDR3 is 16 residues long. The V and J ends lost 0 bases and 4 bases, in that order; junction bases with no gene match: 8. The CDR3 sequence is CATSDLSSSGVYEQYF. As DNA, the CDR3 is TGTGCCACCAGTGATTTGTCTTCTAGCGGAGTATACGAGCAGTACTTC.

Of note for this clonotype: A much more abundant neighbour one base away suggests this may be a read error. V usage is TRBV2 and J usage is TRBJ2-7; 7 bases fit TRBD2. Germline values: CDR1 SNHLY, CDR2 FYNNEI. There are 14 residues in the CDR3. CDR3 protein: CVSNYRTRRDEQYF. The CDR3 bases are TGTGTCAGCAACTATCGGACTAGACGGGACGAGCAGTACTTC.

With regard to this clonotype: A junction boundary mismatches the germline segment, possibly from a read error. This chain connects TRBV28 to TRBJ2-7, with 8 nucleotides matching TRBD2. Germline CDR1 MDHEN, CDR2 SYDVKM. The CDR3 consists of 18 residues. The CDR3 protein is CARSFAGLEGGSANEQYF. In nucleotides, the CDR3 is TGTGCCAGAAGTTTCGCGGGACTAGAGGGAGGAAGCGCCAACGAGCAGTACTTC.

In this sample, this clonotype is medium-sized. This chain joins TRBV20-1 and TRBJ2-5, with 13 bases aligning to TRBD2. Unmatched junction bases numbered 4, after V lost 1 base and J lost 2 bases. The CDR3 is made up of 16 amino acids. The V gene's germline CDR1 is DFQATT and CDR2 SNEGSKA (reference sequence). The CDR3 coding sequence is TGCAGTGCTAGAGCACTAGCGGGAGGGAAACAAGAGACCCAGTACTTC. Its translation: CSARALAGGKQETQYF.

This clonotype was seen repeatedly, ten times or more. The gene calls are TRBV28 and TRBJ2-7; D possibly corresponds to TRBD2 (6 bases). V was trimmed by 4 bases and J by 6 bases, leaving 19 bases between them. Germline lookup yields CDR1 MDHEN and CDR2 SYDVKM. The CDR3 has 15 amino acids. CDR3 nucleotides: TGTGCCAGCAGTTCCCTATTTCAGGAGGGCCTCGAGCAGTACTTC. This encodes CASSSLFQEGLEQYF.

This clonotype was detected only a few times. The rearrangement joins TRBV30 to TRBJ1-2; perhaps TRBD1 as D (6 bases). The CDR3 is 15 amino acids. CDR1 and CDR2 from the germline V gene are GTSNPN and SVGIG (reference sequence). Between the trimmed V and J ends, which lost 4 bases and 5 bases, there was a span of 20 bases. CDR3 protein: CAWTGRGAKLYGYTF. The CDR3 bases are TGTGCCTGGACCGGGAGGGGGGCGAAGCTTTATGGCTACACCTTC. The full variable domain, completed using reference TRBV30 and TRBJ1-2, is SQTIHQWPATLVQPVGSPLSLECTVEGTSNPNLYWYRQAAGRGLQLLFYSVGIGQISSEVPQNLSASRPQDRQFILSSKKLLLSDSGFYLCAWTGRGAKLYGYTFGSGTRLTVV.

Points on this clonotype: One base away lies a much larger clone, so this may be a sequencing read error. The chain joins TRBV24-1 to TRBJ2-1; D is undetermined. Trimming stripped 5 bases from V and 4 bases from J, with 11 bases between. Per the germline V gene, CDR1 is KGHDR and CDR2 is SFDVKD. CDR3 size: 14 residues. The CDR3 DNA sequence: TGTGCCACCAGTGGAACATGGAATTACAATGAGCAGTTCTTC. Encoded protein: CATSGTWNYNEQFF.